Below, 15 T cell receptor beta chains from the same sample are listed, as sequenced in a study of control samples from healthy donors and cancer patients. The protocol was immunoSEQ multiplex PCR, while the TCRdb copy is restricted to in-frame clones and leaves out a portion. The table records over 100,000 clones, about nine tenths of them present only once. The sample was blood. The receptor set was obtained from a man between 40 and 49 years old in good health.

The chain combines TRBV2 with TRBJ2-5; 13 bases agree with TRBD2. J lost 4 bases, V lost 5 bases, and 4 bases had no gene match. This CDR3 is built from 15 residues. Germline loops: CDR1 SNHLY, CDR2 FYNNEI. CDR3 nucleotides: TGTGCCAGCAGTCGGACTAGCGGGGGCATAGAGACCCAGTACTTC. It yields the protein CASSRTSGGIETQYF. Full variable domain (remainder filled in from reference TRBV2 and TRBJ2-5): EPEVTQTPSHQVTQMGQEVILRCVPISNHLYFYWYRQILGQKVEFLVSFYNNEISEKSEIFDDQFSVERPDGSNFTLKIRSTKLEDSAMYFCASSRTSGGIETQYFGPGTRLLVL.

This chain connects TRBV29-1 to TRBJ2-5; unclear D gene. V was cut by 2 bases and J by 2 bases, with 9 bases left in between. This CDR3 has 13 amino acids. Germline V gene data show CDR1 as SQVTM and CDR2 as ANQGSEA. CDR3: CSVERQSQETQYF. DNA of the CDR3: TGCAGCGTTGAAAGGCAGTCACAAGAGACCCAGTACTTC. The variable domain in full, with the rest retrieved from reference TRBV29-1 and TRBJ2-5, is SAVISQKPSRDICQRGTSLTIQCQVDSQVTMMFWYRQQPGQSLTLIATANQGSEATYESGFVIDKFPISRPNLTFSTLTVSNMSPEDSSIYLCSVERQSQETQYFGPGTRLLVL.

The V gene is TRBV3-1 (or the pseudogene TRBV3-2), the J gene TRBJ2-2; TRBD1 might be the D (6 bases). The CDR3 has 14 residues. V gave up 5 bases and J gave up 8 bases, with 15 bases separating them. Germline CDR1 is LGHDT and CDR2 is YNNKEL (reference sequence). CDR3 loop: CASSARHREGELFF. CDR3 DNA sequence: TGTGCCAGCAGCGCGCGGCACAGGGAAGGGGAGCTGTTTTTT.

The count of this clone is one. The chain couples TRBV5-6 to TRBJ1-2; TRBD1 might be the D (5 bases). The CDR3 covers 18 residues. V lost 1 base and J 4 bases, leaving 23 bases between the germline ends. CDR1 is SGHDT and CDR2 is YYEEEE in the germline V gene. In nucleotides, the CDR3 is TGTGCCAGCAGCTTGCGGGGCACAGGCCCCTCCGATGTCTATGGCTACACCTTC. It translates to CASSLRGTGPSDVYGYTF.

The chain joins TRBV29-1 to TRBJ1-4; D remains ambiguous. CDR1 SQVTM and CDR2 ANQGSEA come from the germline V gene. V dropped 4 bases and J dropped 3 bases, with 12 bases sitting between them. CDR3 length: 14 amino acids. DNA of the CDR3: TGCAGCGTTGTTATCGGGCAGGCTAATGAAAAACTGTTTTTT. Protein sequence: CSVVIGQANEKLFF.

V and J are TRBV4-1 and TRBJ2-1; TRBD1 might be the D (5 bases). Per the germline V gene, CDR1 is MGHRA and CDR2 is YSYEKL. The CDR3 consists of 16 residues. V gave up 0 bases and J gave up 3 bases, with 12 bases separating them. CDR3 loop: CASSQDGAAIYNEQFF. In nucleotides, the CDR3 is TGCGCCAGCAGCCAAGATGGGGCGGCTATCTACAATGAGCAGTTCTTC.

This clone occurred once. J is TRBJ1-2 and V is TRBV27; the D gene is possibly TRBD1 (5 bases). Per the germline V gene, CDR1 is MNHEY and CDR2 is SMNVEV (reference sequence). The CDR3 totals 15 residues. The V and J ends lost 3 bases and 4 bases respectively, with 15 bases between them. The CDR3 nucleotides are TGTGCCAGCAGTTTCTCCGGGTGGGGGAGCTATGGCTACACCTTC. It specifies CASSFSGWGSYGYTF.

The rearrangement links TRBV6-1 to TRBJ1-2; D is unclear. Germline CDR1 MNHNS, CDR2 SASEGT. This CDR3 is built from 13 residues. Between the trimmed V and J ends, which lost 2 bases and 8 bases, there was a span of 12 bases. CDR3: CASSELWREGYTF. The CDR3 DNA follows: TGTGCCAGCAGTGAACTCTGGCGGGAGGGCTACACCTTC.

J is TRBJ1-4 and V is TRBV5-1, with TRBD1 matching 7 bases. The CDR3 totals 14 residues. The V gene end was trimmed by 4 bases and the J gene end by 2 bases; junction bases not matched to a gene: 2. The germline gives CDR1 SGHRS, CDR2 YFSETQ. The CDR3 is CASSKTGTNEKLFF. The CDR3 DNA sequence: TGCGCCAGCAGCAAGACAGGGACTAATGAAAAACTGTTTTTT.

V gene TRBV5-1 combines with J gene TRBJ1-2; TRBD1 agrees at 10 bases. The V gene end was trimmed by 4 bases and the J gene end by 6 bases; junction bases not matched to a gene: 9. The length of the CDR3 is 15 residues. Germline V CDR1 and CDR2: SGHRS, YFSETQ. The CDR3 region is CASSDRTGGDHGYTF. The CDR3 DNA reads TGCGCCAGCAGCGACAGGACAGGGGGAGATCATGGCTACACCTTC.

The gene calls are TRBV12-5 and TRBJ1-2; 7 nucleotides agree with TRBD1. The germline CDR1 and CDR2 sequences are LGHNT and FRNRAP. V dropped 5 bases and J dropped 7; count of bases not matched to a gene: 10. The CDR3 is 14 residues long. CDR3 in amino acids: CASGQGQSLRGYTF. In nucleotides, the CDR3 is TGTGCTAGTGGTCAGGGACAGTCCCTCCGTGGCTACACCTTC.

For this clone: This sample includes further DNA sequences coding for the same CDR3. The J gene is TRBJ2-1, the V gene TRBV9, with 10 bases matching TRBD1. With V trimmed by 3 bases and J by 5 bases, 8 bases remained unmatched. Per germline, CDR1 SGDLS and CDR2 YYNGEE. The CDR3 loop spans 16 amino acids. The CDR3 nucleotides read TGTGCCAGCAGCGCGACCGGGACAGGGGACAACAATGAGCAGTTCTTC. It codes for CASSATGTGDNNEQFF. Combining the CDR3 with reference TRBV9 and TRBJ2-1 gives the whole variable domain DSGVTQTPKHLITATGQRVTLRCSPRSGDLSVYWYQQSLDQGLQFLIQYYNGEERAKGNILERFSAQQFPDLHSELNLSSLELGDSALYFCASSATGTGDNNEQFFGPGTRLTVL.

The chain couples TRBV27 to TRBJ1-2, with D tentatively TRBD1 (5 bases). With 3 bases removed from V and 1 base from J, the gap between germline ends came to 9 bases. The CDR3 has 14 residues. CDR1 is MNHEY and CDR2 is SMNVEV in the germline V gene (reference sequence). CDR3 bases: TGTGCCAGCAGTTTCTCGGGGGTTAACTATGGCTACACCTTC. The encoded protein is CASSFSGVNYGYTF.

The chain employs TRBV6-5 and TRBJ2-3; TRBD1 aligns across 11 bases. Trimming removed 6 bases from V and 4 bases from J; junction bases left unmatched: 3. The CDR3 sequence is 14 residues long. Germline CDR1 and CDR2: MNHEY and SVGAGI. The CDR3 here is CASRPGQGADTQYF. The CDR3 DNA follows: TGTGCCAGCAGACCGGGACAGGGGGCAGATACGCAGTATTTT.

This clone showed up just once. The CDR3 sequence is CASSKYTEAFF. DNA of the CDR3: TGTGCCAGCAGTAAATACACTGAAGCTTTCTTT. V gene TRBV12-3 or TRBV12-4 combines with J gene TRBJ1-1; D gene uncertain. The CDR3 extends over 11 amino acids. Trimming took 5 bases from V and 3 from J, leaving 4 bases between them.